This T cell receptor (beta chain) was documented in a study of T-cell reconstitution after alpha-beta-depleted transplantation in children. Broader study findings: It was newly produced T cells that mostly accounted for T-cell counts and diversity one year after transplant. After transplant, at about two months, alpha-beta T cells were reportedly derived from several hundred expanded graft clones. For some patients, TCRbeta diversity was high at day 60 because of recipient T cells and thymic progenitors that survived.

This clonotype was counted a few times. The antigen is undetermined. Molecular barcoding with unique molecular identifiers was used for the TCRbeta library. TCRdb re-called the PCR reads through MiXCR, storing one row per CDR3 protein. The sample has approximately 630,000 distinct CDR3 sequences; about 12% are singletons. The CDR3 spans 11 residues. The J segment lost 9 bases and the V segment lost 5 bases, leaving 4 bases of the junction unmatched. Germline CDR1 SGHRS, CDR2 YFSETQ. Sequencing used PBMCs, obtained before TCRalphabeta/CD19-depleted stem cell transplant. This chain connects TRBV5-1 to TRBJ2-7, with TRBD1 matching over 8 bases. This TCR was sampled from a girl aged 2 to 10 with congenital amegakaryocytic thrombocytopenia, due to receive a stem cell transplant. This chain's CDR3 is CASREDRGQYF. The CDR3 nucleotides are TGCGCCAGCAGGGAAGACAGGGGGCAGTACTTC.